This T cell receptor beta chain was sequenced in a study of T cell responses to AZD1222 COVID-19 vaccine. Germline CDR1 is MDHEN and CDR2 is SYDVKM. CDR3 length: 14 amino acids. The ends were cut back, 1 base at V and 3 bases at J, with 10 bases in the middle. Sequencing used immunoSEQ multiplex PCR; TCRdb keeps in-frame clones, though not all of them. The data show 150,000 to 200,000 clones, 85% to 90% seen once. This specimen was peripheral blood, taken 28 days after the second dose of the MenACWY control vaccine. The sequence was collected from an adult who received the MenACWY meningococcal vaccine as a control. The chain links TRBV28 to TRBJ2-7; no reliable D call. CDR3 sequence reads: CASSLSREDYEQYF. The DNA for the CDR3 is TGTGCCAGCAGTTTATCGCGAGAAGACTACGAGCAGTACTTC. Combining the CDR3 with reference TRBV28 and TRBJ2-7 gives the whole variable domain DVKVTQSSRYLVKRTGEKVFLECVQDMDHENMFWYRQDPGLGLRLIYFSYDVKMKEKGDIPEGYSVSREKKERFSLILESASTNQTSMYLCASSLSREDYEQYFGPGTRLTVT.